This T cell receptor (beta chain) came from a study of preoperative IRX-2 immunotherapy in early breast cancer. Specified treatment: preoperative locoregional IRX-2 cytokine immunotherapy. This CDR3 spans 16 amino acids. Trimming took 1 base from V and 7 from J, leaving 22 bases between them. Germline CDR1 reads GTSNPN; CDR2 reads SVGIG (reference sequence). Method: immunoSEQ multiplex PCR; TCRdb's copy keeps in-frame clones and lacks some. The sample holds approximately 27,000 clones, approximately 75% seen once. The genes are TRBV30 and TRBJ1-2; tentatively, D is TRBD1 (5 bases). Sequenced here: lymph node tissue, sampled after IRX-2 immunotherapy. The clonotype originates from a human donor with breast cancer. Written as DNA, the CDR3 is TGTGCCTGGAGTGGGGGCGGGTCAAGCAGGACCTCTGGCTACACCTTC. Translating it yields CAWSGGGSSRTSGYTF.